This T cell receptor (beta chain) was recovered during a study of T cells in Graves' hyperthyroidism and ophthalmopathy (dated by TCRdb to about 2019). About the investigation overall: Peripheral blood was collected at initial diagnosis, before any treatment. An independent validation cohort of fewer than 20 hyperthyroidism patients and approximately 16 patients who later progressed to ophthalmopathy tested prospective prediction of ophthalmopathy. A discovery cohort of about 95 patients, approximately 44 with Graves' ophthalmopathy and 55 to 60 with stable Graves' hyperthyroidism, was used to find distinguishing TCR V-J signatures. The paper describes TCR Vbeta CDR3 sequencing of 120 to 150 peripheral blood samples, made up of fewer than 50 ophthalmopathy patients, 70 to 75 hyperthyroidism patients and 17 progressor patients. In addition, the study compared T-cell repertoires in thyroid tissue and in blood from several Graves' hyperthyroidism patients. The roughly 90 discovery patients were divided at random into training and test sets in a 7:3 ratio. After blood sampling, hyperthyroidism patients were treated with methimazole at a starting dose of 30 mg daily, and ophthalmopathy patients were treated with high-dose intravenous methylprednisolone.

With respect to this clonotype: Its binding antigen is unknown. It has no much larger one-base neighbor in the sample; base qualities were not kept.

The TCR beta CDR3 regions were amplified from the RNA transcripts. The first round of RT-PCR for the TCR CDR3 was performed with the HTBI primer set and the Qiagen OneStep RT-PCR kit. The libraries were constructed in a second round of multiplex PCR and then size-selected and purified. Paired-end sequencing of the libraries was performed with 100 bp reads on an Illumina HiSeq2000. From the authors' description of their analysis: Raw data were processed with SOAPnuke, discarding reads with adapters, uncalled bases, mean Phred below 15, or no exact constant-primer or identifier match. COPE v1.2.5 was used to merge the high-quality paired reads, and each unique nucleotide sequence was defined as a clonotype. Clonotypes were aligned to IMGT TRBV, TRBD and TRBJ reference segments using MiTCR v1.1. The analysis was restricted to V-J combinations with a frequency above 0.0001, which together covered just over 99% of the repertoires. The TCS score was defined as the ratio of F50 (clonal expansion) to E x V (chaos), calculated using BLOSUM62-based TCRdist between CDR3 peptides within each V-J. Welch's t-statistics and random forest reduced around 510 V-J features to 13, which were used in a naive Bayes classifier (R e1071). TCRdb reanalyzed the raw reads on its own, using fastp at Q25 for trimming and MiXCR for clone calling, and kept in-frame beta chains. Each CDR3 protein gets just one entry, which takes the most common genes and DNA from the rows behind it. These V and J calls rely on TCRdb rather than the paper's analysis. The sample data list about 700,000 distinct CDR3 sequences, and around 13% of these were observed just once. The top ten clonotypes cover roughly a tenth of the sample.

Study-wide conclusions, independent of this receptor: Most expanded thyroid clonotypes (frequency above 0.001) were also detected in blood, suggesting blood repertoires may reflect thyroid immune responses. Sample size was not statistically predetermined, and blinding of investigators to group allocation was not performed. In validation, the model predicted progression to ophthalmopathy a median of roughly 6.2 months before onset, with over 55% sensitivity and roughly 77% specificity. Ophthalmopathy was separated from stable hyperthyroidism by a 13 V-J signature model, with around 90% sensitivity and about 84% specificity obtained in cross-validation and 80%/75% obtained in testing.

CDR1 PRHDT and CDR2 FYEKMQ were looked up in the germline V gene (reference sequence). The CDR3 runs 15 amino acids, cysteine and phenylalanine included. Only the CDR3 DNA stays, 45 bases, in frame from base 1. V and J lose 1 base and 3 bases, and a span of 12 bases separates them. A patient counted as having stable Graves' hyperthyroidism if no progression to ophthalmopathy occurred over 18 months of follow-up. Hyperthyroidism patients were newly diagnosed, with disease duration under 2 months, and aged 18 to 65 years. Patients with uncontrolled infections, other autoimmune diseases, pregnancy or lactation were excluded. Diagnoses relied on clinical symptoms, serum thyroxine and TRAb, thyroid ultrasound and orbital computed tomography. Ficoll-Paque density gradient centrifugation was used to isolate PBMCs from about 10 ml of fresh peripheral blood. Trizol reagent was used to extract total RNA, and RNA quality was then checked on an Agilent 2100 Bioanalyzer.

The sequence derives from a woman between 18 and 29 years old with Graves' hyperthyroidism. This chain joins TRBV13 to TRBJ1-1; the D gene is perhaps TRBD1, from 5 matching bases. Input material: blood. This receptor carries the CDR3 CASSLAQGVDTEAFF. The DNA reads as follows: TGTGCCAGCAGCTTAGCCCAAGGGGTGGACACTGAAGCTTTCTTT.